This record concerns one T cell receptor (beta chain) sequence. With 1 base removed from V and 4 bases from J, the gap between germline ends came to 10 bases. Germline V CDR1 and CDR2: LGHNA, YSLEER. The length of the CDR3 is 14 residues. This specimen comes from a study of blood T cell repertoires in COVID-19. At the level of the study: Sites in the United States, Italy and Spain provided acute and convalescent COVID-19 samples.

Here immunoSEQ multiplex PCR was the method, and the copy in TCRdb shows in-frame clones only, minus some. This sample has 300,000 to 350,000 clones, with approximately 85% found just once. This chain connects TRBV4-3 to TRBJ1-2; tentatively, D is TRBD1 (5 bases). Sequencing was performed on PBMCs or T cells enriched from blood (not recorded which). The TCR originated in a young man who had recovered from COVID-19. CDR3 coding DNA: TGCGCCAGCAGCCAAGGACAGTTAAGCTATGGCTACACCTTC. It encodes CASSQGQLSYGYTF.